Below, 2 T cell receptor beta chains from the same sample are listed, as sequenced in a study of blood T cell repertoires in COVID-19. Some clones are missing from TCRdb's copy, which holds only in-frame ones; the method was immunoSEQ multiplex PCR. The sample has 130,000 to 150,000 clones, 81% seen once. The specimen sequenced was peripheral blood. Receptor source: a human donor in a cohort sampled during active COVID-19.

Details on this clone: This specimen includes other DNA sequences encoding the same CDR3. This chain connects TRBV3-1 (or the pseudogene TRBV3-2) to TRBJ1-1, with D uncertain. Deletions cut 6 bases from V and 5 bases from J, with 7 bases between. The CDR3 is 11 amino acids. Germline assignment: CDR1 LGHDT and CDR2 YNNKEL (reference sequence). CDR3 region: CASRGGTEAFF. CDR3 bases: TGTGCCAGCAGGGGAGGGACTGAAGCTTTCTTT.

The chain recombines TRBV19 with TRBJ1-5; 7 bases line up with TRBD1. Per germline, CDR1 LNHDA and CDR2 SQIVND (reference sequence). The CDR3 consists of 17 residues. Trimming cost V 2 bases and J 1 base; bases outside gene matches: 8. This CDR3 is CASSITKGARSNQPQHF. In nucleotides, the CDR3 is TGTGCCAGTAGTATAACGAAGGGGGCAAGAAGCAATCAGCCCCAGCATTTT.